The subject of this entry is one T cell receptor (beta chain). The antigen is unknown. CDR1 and CDR2 (germline): SGHTA, FQGNSA. The CDR3 loop spans 17 amino acids. With V trimmed by 1 base and J by 4 bases, 12 bases remained unmatched. The sample is drawn from a study of cytomegalovirus exposure and HLA in healthy donors. Study background: Ancestry clustering placed around four fifths of more than 350 genotyped donors in the Caucasian-associated cluster.

With 60 Vbeta and 13 Jbeta primers, the PCR was carried out. The table came from immunoSEQ multiplex PCR; TCRdb's copy has only in-frame clones and leaves some out. The sample comprises 190,000 or so clones, around three quarters of which are singletons, and around 0.69% rests with the top ten. Points from the study as a whole: Presence/absence analyses supposed approximately even sequencing depth among donors.

The sample comprised PBMCs. The receptor comes from a boy aged 5 to 17 in good health and CMV-seronegative. The chain employs TRBV7-2 and TRBJ2-7, with TRBD1 matching 8 bases. Written as DNA, the CDR3 is TGTGCCAGCAGCTTAGAGTACCGGGACAGGCGACTTTACGAGCAGTACTTC. Protein sequence: CASSLEYRDRRLYEQYF.